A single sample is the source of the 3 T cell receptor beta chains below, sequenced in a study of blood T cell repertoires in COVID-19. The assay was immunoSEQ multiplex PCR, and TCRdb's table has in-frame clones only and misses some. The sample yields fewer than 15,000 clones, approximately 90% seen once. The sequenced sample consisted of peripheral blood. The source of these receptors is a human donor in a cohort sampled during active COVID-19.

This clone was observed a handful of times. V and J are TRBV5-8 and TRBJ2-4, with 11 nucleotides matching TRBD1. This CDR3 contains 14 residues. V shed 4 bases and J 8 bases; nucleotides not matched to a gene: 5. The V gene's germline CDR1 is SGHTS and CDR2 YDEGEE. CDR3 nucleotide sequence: TGTGCCAGCAGCCGGACAGGGGGCGTTTACATTCAGTACTTC. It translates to CASSRTGGVYIQYF.

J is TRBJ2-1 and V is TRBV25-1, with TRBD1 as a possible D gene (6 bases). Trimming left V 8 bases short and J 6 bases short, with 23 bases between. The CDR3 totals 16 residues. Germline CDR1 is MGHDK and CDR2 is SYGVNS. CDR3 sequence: CASVDSWGKSVNEQFF. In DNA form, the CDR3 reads TGTGCCAGCGTGGACAGCTGGGGCAAATCGGTCAATGAGCAGTTCTTC.

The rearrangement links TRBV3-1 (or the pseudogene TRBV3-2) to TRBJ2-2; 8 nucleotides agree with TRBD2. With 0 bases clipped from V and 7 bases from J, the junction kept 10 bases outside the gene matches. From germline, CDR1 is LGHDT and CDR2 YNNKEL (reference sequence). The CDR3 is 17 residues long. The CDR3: CASSQDSGTSFGGELFF. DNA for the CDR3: TGTGCCAGCAGCCAAGATAGTGGGACTAGTTTCGGCGGGGAGCTGTTTTTT.